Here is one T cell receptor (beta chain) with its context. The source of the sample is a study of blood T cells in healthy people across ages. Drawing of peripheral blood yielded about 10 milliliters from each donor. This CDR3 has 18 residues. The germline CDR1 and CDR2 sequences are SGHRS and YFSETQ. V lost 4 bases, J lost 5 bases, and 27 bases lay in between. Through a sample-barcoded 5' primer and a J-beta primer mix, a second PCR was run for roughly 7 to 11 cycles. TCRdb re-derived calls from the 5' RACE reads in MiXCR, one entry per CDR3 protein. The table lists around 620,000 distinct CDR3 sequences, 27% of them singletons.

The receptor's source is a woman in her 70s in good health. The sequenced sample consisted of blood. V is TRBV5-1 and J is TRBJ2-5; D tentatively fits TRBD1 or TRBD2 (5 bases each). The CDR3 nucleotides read TGCGCCAGCAGCCGTTTTCCCGTCCGGGACGAACTTTGGGAGACCCAGTACTTC. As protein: CASSRFPVRDELWETQYF.